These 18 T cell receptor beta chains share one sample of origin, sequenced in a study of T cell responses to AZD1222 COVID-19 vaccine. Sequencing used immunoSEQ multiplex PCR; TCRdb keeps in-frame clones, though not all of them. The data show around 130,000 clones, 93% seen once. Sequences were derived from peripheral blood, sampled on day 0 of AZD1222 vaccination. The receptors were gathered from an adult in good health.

The CDR3 coding sequence is TGTGCCAGCAGCTTAGCGACTAGCGGCGTCCTGACTTTC. Translated, it gives CASSLATSGVLTF. The V and J genes are TRBV7-2 and TRBJ2-6; 9 bases align to TRBD2. V was pared by 0 bases and J by 12 bases, with 0 bases of the junction left unmatched. CDR3 size: 13 residues. The germline V gene encodes CDR1 SGHTA and CDR2 FQGNSA.

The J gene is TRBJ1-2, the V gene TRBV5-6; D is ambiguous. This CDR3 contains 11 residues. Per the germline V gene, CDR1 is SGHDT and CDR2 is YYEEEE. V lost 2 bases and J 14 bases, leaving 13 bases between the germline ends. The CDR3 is CASSLSWVTTF. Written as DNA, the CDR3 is TGTGCCAGCAGCTTAAGTTGGGTTACGACCTTC.

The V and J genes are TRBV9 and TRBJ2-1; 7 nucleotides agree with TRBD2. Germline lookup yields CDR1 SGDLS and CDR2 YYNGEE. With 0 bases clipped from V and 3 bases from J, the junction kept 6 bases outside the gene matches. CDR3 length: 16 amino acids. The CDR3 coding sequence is TGTGCCAGCAGCGTAGTTAGTAGCGGGTACTACAATGAGCAGTTCTTC. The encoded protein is CASSVVSSGYYNEQFF.

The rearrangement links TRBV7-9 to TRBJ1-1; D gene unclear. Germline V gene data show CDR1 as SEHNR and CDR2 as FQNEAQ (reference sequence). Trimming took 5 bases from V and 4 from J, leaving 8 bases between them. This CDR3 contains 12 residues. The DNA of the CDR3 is TGTGCCAGCAGCCTTGGAAGCACTGAAGCTTTCTTT. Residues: CASSLGSTEAFF.

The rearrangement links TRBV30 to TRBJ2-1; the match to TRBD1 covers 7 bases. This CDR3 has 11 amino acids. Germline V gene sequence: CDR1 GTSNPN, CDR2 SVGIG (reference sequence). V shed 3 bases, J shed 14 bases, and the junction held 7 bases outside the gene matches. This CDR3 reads CAWRAGTAKFF. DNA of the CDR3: TGTGCCTGGAGAGCAGGGACAGCCAAGTTCTTC. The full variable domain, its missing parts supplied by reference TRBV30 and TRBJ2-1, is SQTIHQWPATLVQPVGSPLSLECTVEGTSNPNLYWYRQAAGRGLQLLFYSVGIGQISSEVPQNLSASRPQDRQFILSSKKLLLSDSGFYLCAWRAGTAKFFGPGTRLTVL.

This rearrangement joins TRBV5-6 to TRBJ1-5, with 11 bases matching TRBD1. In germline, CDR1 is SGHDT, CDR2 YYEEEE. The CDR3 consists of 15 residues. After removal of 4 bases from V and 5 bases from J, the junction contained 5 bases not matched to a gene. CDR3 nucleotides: TGTGCCAGCAGCATAGGACAGGGGGCGGATCAGCCCCAGCATTTT. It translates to CASSIGQGADQPQHF.

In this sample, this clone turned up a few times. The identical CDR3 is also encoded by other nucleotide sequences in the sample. Written as DNA, the CDR3 is TGTGCCAGCAGCTCCGGCCGTAATCAGCCCCAGCATTTT. Amino acid sequence: CASSSGRNQPQHF. The chain combines TRBV27 with TRBJ1-5; D is undetermined. The CDR3 contains 13 residues. The V end was cut by 6 bases, the J end by 4 bases, with 10 bases between. The germline V gene has CDR1 MNHEY and CDR2 SMNVEV (reference sequence).

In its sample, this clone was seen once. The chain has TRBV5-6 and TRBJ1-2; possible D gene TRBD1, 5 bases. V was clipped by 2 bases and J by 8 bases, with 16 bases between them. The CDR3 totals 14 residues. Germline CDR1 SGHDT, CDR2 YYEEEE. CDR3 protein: CASSLVPGGGGYTF. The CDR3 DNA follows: TGTGCCAGCAGCTTAGTCCCTGGGGGAGGAGGCTACACCTTC.

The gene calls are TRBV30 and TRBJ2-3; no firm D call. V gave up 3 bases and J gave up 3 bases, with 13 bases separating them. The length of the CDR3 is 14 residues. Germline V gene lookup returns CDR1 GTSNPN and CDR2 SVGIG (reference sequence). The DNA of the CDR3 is TGTGCCTGGAGCACTTTACGGGTTACAGATACGCAGTATTTT. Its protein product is CAWSTLRVTDTQYF.

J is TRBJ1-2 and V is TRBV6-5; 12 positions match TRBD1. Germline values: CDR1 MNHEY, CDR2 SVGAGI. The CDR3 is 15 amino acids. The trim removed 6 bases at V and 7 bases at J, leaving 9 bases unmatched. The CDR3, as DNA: TGTGCCAGCAGCTTTAGCCTGGGACAGGGGGCTGGCTACACCTTC. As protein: CASSFSLGQGAGYTF.

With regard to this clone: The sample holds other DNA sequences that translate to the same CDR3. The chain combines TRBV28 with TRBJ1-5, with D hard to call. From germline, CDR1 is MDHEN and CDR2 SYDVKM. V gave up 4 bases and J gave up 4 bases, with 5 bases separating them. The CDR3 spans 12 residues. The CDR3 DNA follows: TGTGCCAGCAGTTACGGAAATCAGCCCCAGCATTTT. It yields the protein CASSYGNQPQHF.

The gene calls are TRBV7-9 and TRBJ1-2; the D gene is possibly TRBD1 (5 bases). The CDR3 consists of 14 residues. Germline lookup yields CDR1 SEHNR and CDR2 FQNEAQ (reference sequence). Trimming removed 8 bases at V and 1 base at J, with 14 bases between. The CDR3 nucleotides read TGTGCCAGCTCCGAGGACATCTATAACTATGGCTACACCTTC. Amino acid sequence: CASSEDIYNYGYTF.

CDR3 residues: CASSSGPSEPDTGELFF. CDR3 DNA sequence: TGTGCCAGCAGCTCCGGTCCTAGCGAACCAGACACCGGGGAGCTGTTTTTT. The V call is TRBV7-9, the J call TRBJ2-2; tentatively, D is TRBD2 (6 bases). The V and J ends lost 4 bases and 3 bases respectively, with 18 bases between them. Germline V gene lookup returns CDR1 SEHNR and CDR2 FQNEAQ (reference sequence). There are 17 residues in the CDR3.

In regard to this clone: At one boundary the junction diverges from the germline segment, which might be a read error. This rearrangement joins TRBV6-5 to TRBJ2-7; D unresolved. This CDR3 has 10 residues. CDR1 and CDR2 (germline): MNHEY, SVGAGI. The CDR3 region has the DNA TGTGCCAGCAGATACTACGAGCAGTACTTC. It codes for CASRYYEQYF.

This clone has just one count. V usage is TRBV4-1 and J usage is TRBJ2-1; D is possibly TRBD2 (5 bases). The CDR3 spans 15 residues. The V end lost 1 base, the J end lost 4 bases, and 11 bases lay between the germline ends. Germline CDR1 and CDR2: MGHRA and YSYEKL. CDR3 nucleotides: TGCGCCAGCAGCCAAGTTGCACGGGGATACAATGAGCAGTTCTTC. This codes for CASSQVARGYNEQFF.

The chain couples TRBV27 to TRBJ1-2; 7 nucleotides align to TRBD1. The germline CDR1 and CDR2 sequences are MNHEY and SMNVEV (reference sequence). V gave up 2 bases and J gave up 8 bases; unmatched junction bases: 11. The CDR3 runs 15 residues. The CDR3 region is CASSLPGTDPEGYTF. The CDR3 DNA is TGTGCCAGCAGTTTACCCGGGACAGACCCCGAAGGCTACACCTTC.

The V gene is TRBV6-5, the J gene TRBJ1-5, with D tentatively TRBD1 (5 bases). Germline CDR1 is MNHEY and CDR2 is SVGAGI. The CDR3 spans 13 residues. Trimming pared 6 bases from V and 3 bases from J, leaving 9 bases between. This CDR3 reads CASSPQDNQPQHF. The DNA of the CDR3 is TGTGCCAGCAGCCCACAGGACAATCAGCCCCAGCATTTT.

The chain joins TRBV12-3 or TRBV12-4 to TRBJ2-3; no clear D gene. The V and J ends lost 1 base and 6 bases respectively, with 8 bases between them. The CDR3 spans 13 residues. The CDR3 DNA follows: TGTGCCAGCAGTTTAGAGGGCCGGGATACGCAGTATTTT. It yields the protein CASSLEGRDTQYF.